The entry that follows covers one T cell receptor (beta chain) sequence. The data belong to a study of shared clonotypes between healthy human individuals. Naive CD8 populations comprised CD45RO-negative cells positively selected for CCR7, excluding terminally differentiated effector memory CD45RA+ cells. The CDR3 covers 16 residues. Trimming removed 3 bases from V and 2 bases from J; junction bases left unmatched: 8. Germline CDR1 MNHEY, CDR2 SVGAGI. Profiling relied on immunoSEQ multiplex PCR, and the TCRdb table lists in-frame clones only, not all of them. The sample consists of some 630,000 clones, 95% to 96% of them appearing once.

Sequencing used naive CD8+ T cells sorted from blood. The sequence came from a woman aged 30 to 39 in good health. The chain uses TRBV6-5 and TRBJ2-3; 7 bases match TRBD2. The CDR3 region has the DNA TGTGCCAGCAGTTATCACTCGGGAGGCATCACAGATACGCAGTATTTT. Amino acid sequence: CASSYHSGGITDTQYF.